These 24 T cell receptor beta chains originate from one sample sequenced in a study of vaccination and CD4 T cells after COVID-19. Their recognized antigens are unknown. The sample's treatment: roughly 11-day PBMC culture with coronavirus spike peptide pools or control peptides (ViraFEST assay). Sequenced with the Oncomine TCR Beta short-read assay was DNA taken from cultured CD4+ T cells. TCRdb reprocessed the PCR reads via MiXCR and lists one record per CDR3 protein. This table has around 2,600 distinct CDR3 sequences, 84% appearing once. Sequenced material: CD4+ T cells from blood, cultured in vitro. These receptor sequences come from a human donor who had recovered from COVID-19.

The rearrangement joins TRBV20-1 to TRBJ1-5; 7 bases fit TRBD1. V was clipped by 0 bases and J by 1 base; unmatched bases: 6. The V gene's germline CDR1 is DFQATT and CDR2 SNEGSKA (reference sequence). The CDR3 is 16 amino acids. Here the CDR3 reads CSAREWGRGSNQPQHF. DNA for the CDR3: TGCAGTGCTAGAGAATGGGGCAGGGGGAGCAATCAGCCCCAGCATTTT.

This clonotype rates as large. The CDR3 is CSVEKGGEQPQHF. The DNA of the CDR3 is TGCAGCGTTGAAAAGGGGGGGGAACAGCCCCAGCATTTT. The chain has TRBV29-1 and TRBJ1-5; D perhaps matches TRBD1 (6 bases). This CDR3 is built from 13 residues. V was cut by 2 bases and J by 7 bases, with 12 bases left in between. Germline CDR1 reads SQVTM; CDR2 reads ANQGSEA.

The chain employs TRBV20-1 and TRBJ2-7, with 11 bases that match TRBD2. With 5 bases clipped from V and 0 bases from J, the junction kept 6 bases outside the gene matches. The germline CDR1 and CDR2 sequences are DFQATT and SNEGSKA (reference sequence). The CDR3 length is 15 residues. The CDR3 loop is CSASGLAGGSYEQYF. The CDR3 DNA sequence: TGCAGTGCTTCCGGGCTAGCGGGGGGCTCCTACGAGCAGTACTTC.

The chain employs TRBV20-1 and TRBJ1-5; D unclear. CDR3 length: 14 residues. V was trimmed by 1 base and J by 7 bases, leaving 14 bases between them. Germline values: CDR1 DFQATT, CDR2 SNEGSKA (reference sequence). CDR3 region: CSARASLGGQPQHF. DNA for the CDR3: TGCAGTGCTAGAGCGTCGTTGGGAGGACAGCCCCAGCATTTT.

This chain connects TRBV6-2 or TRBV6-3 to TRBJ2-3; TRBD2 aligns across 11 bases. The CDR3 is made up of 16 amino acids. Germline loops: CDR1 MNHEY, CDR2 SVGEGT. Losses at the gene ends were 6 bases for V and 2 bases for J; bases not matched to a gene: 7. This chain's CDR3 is CASRRLAGQPTDTQYF. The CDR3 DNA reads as TGTGCCAGCAGAAGACTAGCGGGGCAACCCACAGATACGCAGTATTTT.

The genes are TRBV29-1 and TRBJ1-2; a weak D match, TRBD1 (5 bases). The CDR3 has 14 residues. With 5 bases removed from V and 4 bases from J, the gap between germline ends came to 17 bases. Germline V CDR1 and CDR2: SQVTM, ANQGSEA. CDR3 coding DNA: TGCAGCGTTCAGGGAACGGGTGTCGGCTATGGCTACACCTTC. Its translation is CSVQGTGVGYGYTF.

In nucleotides, the CDR3 is TGCGCCAGCAGCCCGACCATGGTTGGGACTAGCGGGATCAATGAGCAGTTCTTC. Translated: CASSPTMVGTSGINEQFF. The chain links TRBV5-1 to TRBJ2-1; 13 bases are a match to TRBD2. CDR1 is SGHRS, CDR2 YFSETQ, per germline. Trimming took 4 bases from V and 6 from J; bases not matched to a gene: 13. This CDR3 comprises 18 residues.

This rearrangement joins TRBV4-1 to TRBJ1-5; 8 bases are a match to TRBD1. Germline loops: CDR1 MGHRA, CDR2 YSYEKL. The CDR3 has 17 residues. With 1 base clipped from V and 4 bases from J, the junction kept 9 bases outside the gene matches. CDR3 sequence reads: CASSQGSATGANQPQHF. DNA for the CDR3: TGCGCCAGCAGCCAAGGCTCCGCGACAGGGGCAAATCAGCCCCAGCATTTT.

CDR3 DNA sequence: TGTGCCAGCATCCTGAGGGGGAAAGGCTACACCTTC. Translation: CASILRGKGYTF. The rearrangement joins TRBV12-3 or TRBV12-4 to TRBJ1-2, with D possibly TRBD1 on 6 matching bases. This CDR3 contains 12 residues. V lost 7 bases and J 8 bases, leaving 14 bases between the germline ends.

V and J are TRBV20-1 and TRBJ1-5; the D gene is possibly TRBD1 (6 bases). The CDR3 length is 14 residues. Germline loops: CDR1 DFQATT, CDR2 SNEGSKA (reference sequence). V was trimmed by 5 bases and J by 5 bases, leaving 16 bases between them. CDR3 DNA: TGCAGTGCTCGGATGATGGGGGGCGATCAGCCCCAGCATTTT. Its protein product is CSARMMGGDQPQHF.

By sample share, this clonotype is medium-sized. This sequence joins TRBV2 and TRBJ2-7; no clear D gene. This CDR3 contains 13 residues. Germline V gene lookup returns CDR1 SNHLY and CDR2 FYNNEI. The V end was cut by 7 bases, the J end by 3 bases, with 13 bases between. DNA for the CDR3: TGTGCCAGCAAGATGGCAGGCGACTACGAGCAGTACTTC. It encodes CASKMAGDYEQYF.

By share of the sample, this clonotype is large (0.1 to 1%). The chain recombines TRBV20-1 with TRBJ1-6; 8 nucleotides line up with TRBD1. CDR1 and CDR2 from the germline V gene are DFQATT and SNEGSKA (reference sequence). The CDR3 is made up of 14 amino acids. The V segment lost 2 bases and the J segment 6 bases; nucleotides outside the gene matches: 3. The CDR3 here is CSARQGASNSPLHF. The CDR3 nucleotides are TGCAGTGCTAGACAGGGGGCGAGTAATTCACCCCTCCACTTT.

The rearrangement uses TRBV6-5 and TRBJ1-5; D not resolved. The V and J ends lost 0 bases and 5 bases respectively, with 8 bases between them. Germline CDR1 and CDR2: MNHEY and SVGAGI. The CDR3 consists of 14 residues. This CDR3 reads CASSYSQAYQPQHF. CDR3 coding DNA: TGTGCCAGCAGTTACTCCCAGGCCTATCAGCCCCAGCATTTT.

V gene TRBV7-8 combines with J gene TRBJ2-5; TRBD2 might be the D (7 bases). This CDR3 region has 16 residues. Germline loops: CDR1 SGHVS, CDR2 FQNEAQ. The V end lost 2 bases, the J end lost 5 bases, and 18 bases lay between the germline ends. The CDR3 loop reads CASSLNSVGGGETQYF. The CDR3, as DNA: TGTGCCAGCAGCTTAAATTCTGTGGGCGGGGGCGAGACCCAGTACTTC.

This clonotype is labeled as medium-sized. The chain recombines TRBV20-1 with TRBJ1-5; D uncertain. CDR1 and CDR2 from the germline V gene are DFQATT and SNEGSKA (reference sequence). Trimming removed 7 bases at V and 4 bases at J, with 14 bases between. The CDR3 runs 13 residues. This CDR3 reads CSVAVTDNQPQHF. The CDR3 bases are TGCAGTGTAGCGGTCACCGATAATCAGCCCCAGCATTTT.

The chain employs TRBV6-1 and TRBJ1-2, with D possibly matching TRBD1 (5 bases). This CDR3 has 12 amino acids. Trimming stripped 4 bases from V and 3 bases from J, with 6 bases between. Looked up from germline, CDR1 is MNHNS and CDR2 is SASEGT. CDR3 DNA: TGTGCCAGCAGTGTGACAGACTATGGCTACACCTTC. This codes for CASSVTDYGYTF.

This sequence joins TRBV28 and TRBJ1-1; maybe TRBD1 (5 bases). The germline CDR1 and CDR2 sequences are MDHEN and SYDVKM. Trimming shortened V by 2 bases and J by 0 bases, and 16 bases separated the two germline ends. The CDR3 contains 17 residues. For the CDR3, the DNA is TGTGCCAGCAGTTTAGGAGCGTTCGGGACTGTGAACACTGAAGCTTTCTTT. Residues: CASSLGAFGTVNTEAFF.

The CDR3: CASVEGQGGYGYGYTF. In DNA, the CDR3 is TGTGCCAGCGTTGAGGGACAGGGGGGGTATGGCTATGGCTACACCTTC. The genes are TRBV5-4 and TRBJ1-2; 11 bases align to TRBD1. The CDR3 runs to 16 residues. Germline CDR1 is SGHNT and CDR2 is YYREEE (reference sequence). After removal of 7 bases from V and 4 bases from J, the junction contained 12 bases not matched to a gene.

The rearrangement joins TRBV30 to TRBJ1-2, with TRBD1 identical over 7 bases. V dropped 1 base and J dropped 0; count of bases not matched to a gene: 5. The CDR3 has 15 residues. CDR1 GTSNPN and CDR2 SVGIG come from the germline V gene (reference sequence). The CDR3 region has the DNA TGTGCCTGGAGTGGGACAGGAATTTCTAACTATGGCTACACCTTC. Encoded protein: CAWSGTGISNYGYTF.

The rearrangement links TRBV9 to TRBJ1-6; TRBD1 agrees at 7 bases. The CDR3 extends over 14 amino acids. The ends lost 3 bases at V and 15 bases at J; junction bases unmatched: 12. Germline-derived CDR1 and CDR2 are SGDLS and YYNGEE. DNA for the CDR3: TGTGCCAGCAGCGAAGACAGGGTGAATCCCCTCCTCCACTTT. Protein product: CASSEDRVNPLLHF.

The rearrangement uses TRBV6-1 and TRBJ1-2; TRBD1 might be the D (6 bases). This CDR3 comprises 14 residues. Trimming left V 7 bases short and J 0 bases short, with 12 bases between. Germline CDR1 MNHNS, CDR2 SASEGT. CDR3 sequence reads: CASTQGPSNYGYTF. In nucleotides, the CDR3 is TGTGCCAGCACTCAGGGGCCCTCTAACTATGGCTACACCTTC.

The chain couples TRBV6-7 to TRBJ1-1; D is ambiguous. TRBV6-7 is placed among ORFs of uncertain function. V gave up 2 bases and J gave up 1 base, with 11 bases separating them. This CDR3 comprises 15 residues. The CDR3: CASSYTRGPNTEAFF. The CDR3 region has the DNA TGTGCCAGCAGTTACACAAGAGGCCCGAACACTGAAGCTTTCTTT.

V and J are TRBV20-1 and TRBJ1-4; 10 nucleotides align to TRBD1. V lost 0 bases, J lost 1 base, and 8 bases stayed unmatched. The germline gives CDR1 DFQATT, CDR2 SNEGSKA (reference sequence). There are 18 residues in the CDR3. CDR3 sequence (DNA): TGCAGTGCTAGAGATCTCGGGACAGGGGCGGGAACTAATGAAAAACTGTTTTTT. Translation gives CSARDLGTGAGTNEKLFF.

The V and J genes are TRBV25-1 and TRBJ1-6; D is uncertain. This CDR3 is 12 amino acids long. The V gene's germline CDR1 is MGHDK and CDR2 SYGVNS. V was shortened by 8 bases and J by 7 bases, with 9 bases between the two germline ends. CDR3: CASQDGNSPLHF. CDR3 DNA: TGTGCCAGCCAGGACGGGAATTCACCCCTCCACTTT.